A selection of T cell receptor beta chains follows, all from one sample in a study of Tregs in tolerant kidney transplant recipients. Here immunoSEQ multiplex PCR was the method, and the copy in TCRdb shows in-frame clones only, minus some. Of about 110,000 clones in the sample, 90% were seen once. This material consisted of CD4+ T cells from blood, taken before the transplant. The receptors were gathered from a human donor who received a combined kidney and bone marrow transplant. Each CDR3 is given with its conserved first and last residue. A D gene is named only where the DNA matches it firmly. Size tells how often a clone was seen (once, few, many) or the class of an expanded clone, and some rows leave it out.

d_gene | abundance | j_gene | v_gene | CDR3aa | CDR3nt
. | few | TRBJ2-7 | TRBV5-1 | CASSRNREEPYEQYF | TGCGCCAGCAGCCGGAATAGGGAGGAGCCCTACGAGCAGTACTTC
TRBD1 | . | TRBJ1-5 | TRBV5-1 | CASSFSGQAYQPQHF | TGCGCCAGCAGCTTCTCGGGACAGGCCTATCAGCCCCAGCATTTT
. | . | TRBJ1-1 | TRBV7-6 | CASSLGVAGAEAFF | TGTGCCAGCAGCTTAGGAGTAGCAGGGGCTGAAGCTTTCTTT
. | . | TRBJ2-5 | TRBV14 | CASSQGWPLQETQYF | TGTGCCAGCAGCCAGGGCTGGCCGTTACAAGAGACCCAGTACTTC
TRBD2 | once | TRBJ2-3 | TRBV5-8 | CASSFSLLAGTSSTDTQYF | TGTGCCAGCAGCTTTTCGTTACTAGCGGGGACCTCTAGCACAGATACGCAGTATTTT
TRBD1 | . | TRBJ1-4 | TRBV30 | CAWTPDRLEKLFF | TGTGCCTGGACTCCGGACAGGCTCGAAAAACTGTTTTTT
. | . | TRBJ1-1 | TRBV19 | CASSRGMNTEAFF | TGTGCCAGTAGTAGGGGCATGAACACTGAAGCTTTCTTT
. | . | TRBJ2-2 | TRBV5-1 | CASSLTGPEAGELFF | TGCGCCAGCAGCTTAACCGGGCCGGAGGCCGGGGAGCTGTTTTTT
. | . | TRBJ2-3 | TRBV25-1 | CASSAVEGGSWYF | TGTGCCAGCAGTGCCGTCGAGGGTGGTTCATGGTATTTT
. | . | TRBJ2-5 | TRBV7-2 | CASSPPWAQETQYF | TGTGCCAGCAGCCCCCCCTGGGCCCAAGAGACCCAGTACTTC
TRBD2 | . | TRBJ2-7 | TRBV7-2 | CASSSTSGVPLEQYF | TGTGCCAGCAGCTCCACTAGCGGGGTCCCTCTCGAGCAGTACTTC
. | . | TRBJ1-2 | TRBV9 | CASSLDRGGYTF | TGTGCCAGCAGCCTGGACAGAGGTGGCTACACCTTC
. | . | TRBJ2-7 | TRBV7-9 | CASSQSGGASYEQYF | TGTGCCAGCAGCCAAAGCGGTGGCGCCTCCTACGAGCAGTACTTC
. | . | TRBJ1-2 | TRBV4-1 | CASSQDPSLANYGYTF | TGCGCCAGCAGCCAAGATCCGAGCTTAGCTAACTATGGCTACACCTTC
. | . | TRBJ2-4 | TRBV7-2 | CAGSLVGVGGAKNIQYF | TGTGCCGGCAGCTTAGTGGGTGTCGGCGGGGCCAAAAACATTCAGTACTTC
. | . | TRBJ2-1 | TRBV6-5 | CASTTSEVGEQFF | TGTGCCAGCACAACTAGTGAGGTGGGTGAGCAGTTCTTC
. | . | TRBJ2-7 | TRBV2 | CASSGGQFYEQYF | TGTGCCAGCAGTGGGGGACAATTCTACGAGCAGTACTTC
. | . | TRBJ2-5 | TRBV19 | CASSISPTRQETQYF | TGTGCCAGTAGTATAAGTCCCACCAGGCAAGAGACCCAGTACTTC
TRBD1 | . | TRBJ1-1 | TRBV5-1 | CASSVDRGDEAFF | TGCGCCAGCAGCGTCGACAGGGGTGATGAAGCTTTCTTT
. | . | TRBJ1-1 | TRBV6-5 | CASSYIGRTNTEAFF | TGTGCCAGCAGTTATATTGGGAGGACGAACACTGAAGCTTTCTTT
. | . | TRBJ1-2 | TRBV7-2 | CASSEGQAGYTF | TGTGCCAGCAGCGAAGGCCAGGCTGGCTACACCTTC
. | . | TRBJ2-5 | TRBV7-9 | CASSSTVGTQYF | TGTGCCAGCAGCTCGACTGTGGGGACCCAGTACTTC
TRBD1 | . | TRBJ2-7 | TRBV11-2 | CASSPRGRTGGYEQYF | TGTGCCAGCAGCCCCCGGGGGCGGACAGGGGGCTACGAGCAGTACTTC
. | . | TRBJ1-6 | TRBV6-1 | CASSEDRRAWGNSPLHF | TGTGCCAGCAGTGAAGATAGGAGGGCATGGGGTAATTCACCCCTCCACTTT
TRBD1 | . | TRBJ1-4 | TRBV4-1 | CASSQVTPTGLKLFF | TGCGCCAGCAGCCAAGTTACCCCGACAGGGTTGAAACTGTTTTTT
. | . | TRBJ2-1 | TRBV7-2 | CASSLAGGYPYNEQFF | TGTGCCAGCAGCTTAGCAGGAGGGTACCCCTACAATGAGCAGTTCTTC
. | . | TRBJ2-7 | TRBV28 | CASSSLGQGAGTSDYEQYF | TGTGCCAGCAGTTCTCTCGGACAGGGGGCCGGGACTAGCGACTACGAGCAGTACTTC
. | . | TRBJ1-1 | TRBV6-6 | CASSQIPGVGTEAFF | TGTGCCAGCAGTCAAATCCCGGGGGTGGGAACTGAAGCTTTCTTT
. | . | TRBJ2-2 | TRBV29-1 | CSVPDTNTGELFF | TGCAGCGTCCCCGACACCAACACCGGGGAGCTGTTTTTT
TRBD2 | once | TRBJ2-5 | TRBV9 | CASSGTSGPETQYF | TGTGCCAGCAGCGGGACTAGCGGGCCGGAGACCCAGTACTTC
TRBD1 | . | TRBJ1-2 | TRBV5-1 | CASSGQDYGYTF | TGCGCCAGCAGCGGACAGGACTATGGCTACACCTTC
. | . | TRBJ1-2 | TRBV12-5 | CASAKSGASYGYTF | TGTGCTAGTGCCAAGAGTGGGGCCAGCTATGGCTACACCTTC
TRBD2 | . | TRBJ2-7 | TRBV7-2 | CASSLMGLAGGPEQYF | TGTGCCAGCAGCTTGATGGGACTAGCGGGAGGACCCGAGCAGTACTTC